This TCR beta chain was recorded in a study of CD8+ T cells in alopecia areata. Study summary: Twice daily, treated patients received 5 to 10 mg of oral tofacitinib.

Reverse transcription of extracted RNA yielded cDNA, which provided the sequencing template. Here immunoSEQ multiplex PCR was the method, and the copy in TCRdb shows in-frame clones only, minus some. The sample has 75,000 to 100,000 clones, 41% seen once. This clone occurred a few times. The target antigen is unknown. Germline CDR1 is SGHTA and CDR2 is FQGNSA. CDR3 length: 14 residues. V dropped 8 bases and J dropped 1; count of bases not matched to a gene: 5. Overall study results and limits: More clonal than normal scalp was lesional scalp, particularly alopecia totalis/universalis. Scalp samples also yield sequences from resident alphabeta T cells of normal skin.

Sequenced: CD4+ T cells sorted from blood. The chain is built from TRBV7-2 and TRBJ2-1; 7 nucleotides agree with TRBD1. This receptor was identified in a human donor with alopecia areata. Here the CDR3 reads CASFPGGSYNEQFF. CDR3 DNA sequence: TGTGCCAGCTTCCCAGGGGGATCCTACAATGAGCAGTTCTTC.